What follows are 3 T cell receptor beta chains derived from one specimen sequenced in a study of blood T cells in healthy people across ages. Using a J-beta primer mix together with a sample-barcoded 5' primer, a second PCR was run for about 7 to 12 cycles. TCRdb ran MiXCR on the 5' RACE reads and lists one entry per CDR3 protein. In the table there are about 1.5 million distinct CDR3 sequences, about 45% of which are singletons. The sample was blood. The source is a woman aged 18-29 years in good health.

This clonotype was counted a few times. V and J are TRBV9 and TRBJ2-3, with 10 bases aligning to TRBD2. J gave up 2 bases and V 1 base, and 4 bases lay outside the gene matches. Germline V gene sequence: CDR1 SGDLS, CDR2 YYNGEE. The CDR3 spans 16 residues. This CDR3 reads CASSVITSGNTDTQYF. The CDR3 bases are TGTGCCAGCAGCGTAATAACTAGCGGGAACACAGATACGCAGTATTTT.

The gene calls are TRBV12-3 or TRBV12-4 and TRBJ2-7; weak D call: TRBD2 (6 bases). The CDR3 covers 14 residues. V lost 3 bases and J lost 10, with 19 bases in between. The CDR3 region is CASSFGGRTTAQYF. DNA of the CDR3: TGTGCCAGCAGTTTCGGGGGACGGACCACGGCCCAGTACTTC.

This clonotype was picked up a small number of times. The chain carries TRBV5-1 and TRBJ2-3, with unresolved D. Germline CDR1 reads SGHRS; CDR2 reads YFSETQ. The V gene lost 3 bases and the J gene lost 4 bases, with 9 bases spanning the gap. The CDR3 is 13 residues long. CDR3: CASSYTASDTQYF. CDR3 nucleotides: TGCGCCAGCAGCTATACCGCCTCAGATACGCAGTATTTT.